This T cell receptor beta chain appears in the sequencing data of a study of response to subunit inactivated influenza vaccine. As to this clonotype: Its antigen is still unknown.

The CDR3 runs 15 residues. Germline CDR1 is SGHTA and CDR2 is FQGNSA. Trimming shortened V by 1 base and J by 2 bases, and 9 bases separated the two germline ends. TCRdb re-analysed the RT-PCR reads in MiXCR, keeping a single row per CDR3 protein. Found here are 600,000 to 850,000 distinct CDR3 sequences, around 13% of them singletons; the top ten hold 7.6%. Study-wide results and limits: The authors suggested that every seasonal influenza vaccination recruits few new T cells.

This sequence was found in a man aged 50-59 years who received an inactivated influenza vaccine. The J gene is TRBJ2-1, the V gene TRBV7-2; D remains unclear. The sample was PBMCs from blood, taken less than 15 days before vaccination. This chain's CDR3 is CASSLELNPYNEQFF. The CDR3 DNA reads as TGTGCCAGCAGCTTAGAACTGAACCCCTACAATGAGCAGTTCTTC. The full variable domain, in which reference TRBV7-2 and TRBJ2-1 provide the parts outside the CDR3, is GAGVSQSPSNKVTEKGKDVELRCDPISGHTALYWYRQSLGQGLEFLIYFQGNSAPDKSGLPSDRFSAERTGGSVSTLTIQRTQQEDSAVYLCASSLELNPYNEQFFGPGTRLTVL.